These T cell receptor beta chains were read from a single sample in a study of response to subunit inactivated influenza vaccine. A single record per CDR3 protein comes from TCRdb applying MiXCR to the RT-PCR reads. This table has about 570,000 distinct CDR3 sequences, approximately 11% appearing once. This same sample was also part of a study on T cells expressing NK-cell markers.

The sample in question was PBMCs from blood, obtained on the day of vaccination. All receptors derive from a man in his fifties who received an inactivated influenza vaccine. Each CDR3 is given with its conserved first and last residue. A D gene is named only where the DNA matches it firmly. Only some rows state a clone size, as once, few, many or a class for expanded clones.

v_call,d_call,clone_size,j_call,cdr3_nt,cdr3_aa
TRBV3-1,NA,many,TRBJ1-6,TGTGCCAGCAGCCAGGGCAGAAATTCACCCCTCCACTTT,CASSQGRNSPLHF
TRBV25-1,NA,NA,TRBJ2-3,TGTGCCAGCAGTGAATCGCGACTATTCACAGATACGCAGTATTTT,CASSESRLFTDTQYF
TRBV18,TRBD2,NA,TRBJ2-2,TGTGCCAGCTCACATACTATGGGCCCCGGGAGGCGAGCCGCGAACACCGGGGAGCTGTTTTTT,CASSHTMGPGRRAANTGELFF
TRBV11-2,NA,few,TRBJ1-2,TGTGCCAGCAGCGCCGCCCGGAGTGGCTATGGCTACACCTTC,CASSAARSGYGYTF
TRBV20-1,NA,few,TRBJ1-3,TGCAGTGCTAGAGGGTCCCAGGGTTTGAGCTCTGGAAACACCATATATTTT,CSARGSQGLSSGNTIYF
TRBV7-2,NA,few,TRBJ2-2,TGTGCCAGCACCCGGGGGATGGGGTTCGGGGAGCTGTTTTTT,CASTRGMGFGELFF
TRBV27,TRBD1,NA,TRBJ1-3,TGTGCCAGCAGTCGGACAGGGAATGGAAACACCATATATTTT,CASSRTGNGNTIYF
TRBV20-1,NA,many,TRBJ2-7,TGCAGTGGGGGTGGATCAAGCTCCTACGAGCAGTACTTC,CSGGGSSSYEQYF
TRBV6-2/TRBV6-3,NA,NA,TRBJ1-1,TGTGCCTCGCAGGGGCAGAGTCCCACTGAAGCTTTCTTT,CASQGQSPTEAFF
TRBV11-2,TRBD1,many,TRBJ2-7,TGTGCCAGCAGCACCAGACAGGGGTCGTACGAGCAGTACTTC,CASSTRQGSYEQYF
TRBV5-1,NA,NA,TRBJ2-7,TGCGCCAGCAGCTTCGACAGCAGCTCCTACGAGCAGTACTTC,CASSFDSSSYEQYF
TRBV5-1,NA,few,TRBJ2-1,TGCGCCAGCAGCTTGGAAAGGGCCCGTGAGCAGTTCTTC,CASSLERAREQFF
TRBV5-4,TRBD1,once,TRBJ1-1,TGTGCCAGCAGACCGGACAGGTTTCACAGTGAAGCTTTCTTT,CASRPDRFHSEAFF
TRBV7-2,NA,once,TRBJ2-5,TGTGCCAGCAGCACCAGCGTGGCCCAGTACTTC,CASSTSVAQYF
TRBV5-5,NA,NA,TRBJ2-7,TGTGCCAGCAGCTTCACAGGGATCCACGAGCAGTACTTC,CASSFTGIHEQYF
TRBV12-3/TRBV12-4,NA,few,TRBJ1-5,TGTGCCAGCAGACAAGAAGGGGGTGCGTTTGGGCCCCAGCATTTT,CASRQEGGAFGPQHF
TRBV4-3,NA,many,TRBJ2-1,TGCGCCAGCAGCCAACAGGACTTGCACAATGAGCAGTTCTTC,CASSQQDLHNEQFF
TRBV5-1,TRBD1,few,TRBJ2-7,TGCGCCAGCAGCTTGTCTTCGGCGGACAGGGGTTACGAGCAGTACTTC,CASSLSSADRGYEQYF
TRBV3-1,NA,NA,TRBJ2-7,TGTGCCAGCAGCCAAGACGGGGGTCCGTACGAGCAGTACTTC,CASSQDGGPYEQYF
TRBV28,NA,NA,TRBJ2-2,TGTGCCAGCAGTTGGACAGTTTTCGCGAACACCGGGGAGCTGTTTTTT,CASSWTVFANTGELFF
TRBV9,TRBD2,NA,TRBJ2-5,TGTGCCAGCAGCCCCGGGACTAGCGGGGGGGCGGTTGGAGAGACCCAGTACTTC,CASSPGTSGGAVGETQYF
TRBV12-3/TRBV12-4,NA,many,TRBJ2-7,TGTGCCAGCAGCCATCACGGGAATACCTACGAGCAGTACTTC,CASSHHGNTYEQYF
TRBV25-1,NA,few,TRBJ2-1,TGTGCCAGCAGTCATTTAGGGACACCCGGACACAATGAGCAGTTCTTC,CASSHLGTPGHNEQFF
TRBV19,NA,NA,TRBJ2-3,TGTGCCAGTAGTATTTTAGCGGAACCCACAGATACGCAGTATTTT,CASSILAEPTDTQYF
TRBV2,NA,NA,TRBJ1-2,TGTGCCAGCAGTGGACCGCCGGGGGCCCAGAGCGGCTACACCTTC,CASSGPPGAQSGYTF
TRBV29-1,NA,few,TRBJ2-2,TGCAGCGTGACGGTTAACGGGGAGCTGTTTTTT,CSVTVNGELFF
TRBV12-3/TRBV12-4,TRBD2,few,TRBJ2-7,TGTGCCAGCGCCTCCCTAGCGGGTTCCTACGAGCAGTACTTC,CASASLAGSYEQYF
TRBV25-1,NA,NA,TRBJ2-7,TGTGCCAGCAGTGAATTCCTCGAGCAGTACTTC,CASSEFLEQYF
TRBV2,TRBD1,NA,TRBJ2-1,TGTGCCAGCAGCGCCGAGGGACAGGGAGGCAATGAGCAGTTCTTC,CASSAEGQGGNEQFF
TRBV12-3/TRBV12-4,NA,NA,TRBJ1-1,TGTGCCAGCAGTTTAGGGGGGACCCCCGCCGCTTTCTTT,CASSLGGTPAAFF
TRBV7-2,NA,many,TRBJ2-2,TGTGCCAGCAGCCCGCAGAACACCGGGGAGCTGTTTTTT,CASSPQNTGELFF
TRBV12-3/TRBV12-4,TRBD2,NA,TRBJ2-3,TGTGCCAGCAGCCGAGTAGCGGGGAGCCGGGCAGATACGCAGTATTTT,CASSRVAGSRADTQYF
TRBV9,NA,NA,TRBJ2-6,TGTGCCAGCAGCGTTGGGCAGGCGCGCTCTGGGGCCAACGTCCTGACTTTC,CASSVGQARSGANVLTF
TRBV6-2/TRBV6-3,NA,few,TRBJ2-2,TGTGCCAGCAGTCCCCACACAGGGCAGGGCACCGGGGAGCTGTTTTTT,CASSPHTGQGTGELFF
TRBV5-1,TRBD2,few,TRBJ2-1,TGCGCCAGCAGCTTGGAGGGGGCTAGCGGGAACAATGAGCAGTTCTTC,CASSLEGASGNNEQFF
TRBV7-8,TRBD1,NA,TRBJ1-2,TGTGCCAGCAGCTTAGCGCCGGACAGGGGGACCTACTATGGCTACACCTTC,CASSLAPDRGTYYGYTF
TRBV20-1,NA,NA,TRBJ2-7,TGCAGTGCTAACGCACAGGGTGGGTACGAGCAGTACTTC,CSANAQGGYEQYF
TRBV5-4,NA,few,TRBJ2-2,TGTGCCAGCAGTTTACAGCGCACCGGGGAGCTGTTTTTT,CASSLQRTGELFF